Included here is one T cell receptor (beta chain) sequence, with context. The germline CDR1 and CDR2 sequences are MNHEY and SMNVEV (reference sequence). V shed 8 bases and J shed 0 bases, with 16 bases lying between them. The CDR3 runs 15 residues. The entry originates in a study of T cell responses to AZD1222 COVID-19 vaccine. Only in-frame clones appear in the TCRdb table, and some are missing; sequencing was by immunoSEQ multiplex PCR. This sample yields roughly 45,000 clones, of which about 83% are seen a single time; approximately 6.3% belongs to the top ten. This rearrangement joins TRBV27 to TRBJ1-1; the D gene is possibly TRBD1 (5 bases). The sequencing used peripheral blood, collected on day 0 of AZD1222 vaccination. The sequence was collected from an adult in good health. The CDR3 DNA follows: TGTGCCAGCTCCTGGGGGTTTGTGCTGAACACTGAAGCTTTCTTT. Translated: CASSWGFVLNTEAFF.